The 10 T cell receptor beta chains below all came from one sample that was sequenced in a study of beta chain features in type 1 diabetes. Study-level findings and limits: Moderate but significant shortening of TCRB CDR3s was recorded in all four CD4+ subsets from Type 1 diabetes patients.

No antigens are known for them. TCRB transcripts that were expressed got sequenced, as all of the isolated RNA had been reverse transcribed. Generated by immunoSEQ multiplex PCR, the TCRdb table keeps only in-frame clones and is missing some. The sample records 85,000 to 110,000 clones, approximately 30% being singletons. The sample comprised central memory CD4+ T cells from blood. These receptors came from a woman aged 18-29 years with type 1 diabetes.

V usage is TRBV7-9 and J usage is TRBJ2-7; D possibly corresponds to TRBD1 (6 bases). The ends were cut back, 1 base at V and 3 bases at J, with 13 bases in the middle. Germline CDR1 SEHNR, CDR2 FQNEAQ (reference sequence). CDR3 length equals 15 residues. CDR3 residues: CASSLGPTGDYEQYV. CDR3 bases: TGTGCCAGCAGCTTAGGTCCGACAGGAGACTACGAGCAGTACGTC.

This clone has only a few counts. The rearrangement joins TRBV28 to TRBJ2-1; D not resolved. V shed 6 bases and J shed 7 bases, with 10 bases lying between them. The CDR3 totals 12 residues. Germline V gene lookup returns CDR1 MDHEN and CDR2 SYDVKM. This CDR3 is CASSLEWNEQFF. DNA for the CDR3: TGTGCCAGCAGCCTTGAGTGGAATGAGCAGTTCTTC.

This clone was seen a handful of times. This sequence joins TRBV27 and TRBJ2-3; perhaps TRBD1 as D (5 bases). The CDR3 contains 16 residues. Trimming left V 7 bases short and J 0 bases short, with 17 bases between. Germline V gene sequence: CDR1 MNHEY, CDR2 SMNVEV (reference sequence). The CDR3 region is CASTIVRALSTDTQYF. The CDR3 DNA sequence: TGTGCCAGCACCATCGTCAGGGCATTGAGCACAGATACGCAGTATTTT.

The rearrangement joins TRBV12-5 to TRBJ2-7; the D gene is possibly TRBD2 (5 bases). Germline V gene data show CDR1 as LGHNT and CDR2 as FRNRAP. Trimming left V 0 bases short and J 2 bases short, with 14 bases between. This CDR3 spans 16 amino acids. CDR3 residues: CASGLVLGDPTYEQYV. CDR3 DNA sequence: TGTGCTAGTGGTTTGGTCCTGGGAGACCCGACCTACGAGCAGTACGTC.

This clone was seen a handful of times. This chain uses TRBV5-1 with TRBJ2-6; TRBD1 aligns across 12 bases. Trimming cost V 4 bases and J 2 bases; bases outside gene matches: 4. The CDR3 contains 17 residues. Germline V gene data show CDR1 as SGHRS and CDR2 as YFSETQ. In DNA, the CDR3 is TGCGCCAGCAGCGACGGGACAGGGGGCGCTGGGGCCAACGTCCTGACTTTC. Translation gives CASSDGTGGAGANVLTF. The full variable domain, its missing parts supplied by reference TRBV5-1 and TRBJ2-6, is KAGVTQTPRYLIKTRGQQVTLSCSPISGHRSVSWYQQTPGQGLQFLFEYFSETQRNKGNFPGRFSGRQFSNSRSEMNVSTLELGDSALYLCASSDGTGGAGANVLTFGAGSRLTVL.

This clone has a count of ten or more. The chain links TRBV7-2 to TRBJ2-3; D is unresolved. The V and J ends lost 6 bases and 6 bases respectively, with 10 bases between them. The V gene's germline CDR1 is SGHTA and CDR2 FQGNSA. The CDR3 is made up of 12 amino acids. CDR3 nucleotides: TGTGCCAGCAGTAACTTCGGGGATACGCAGTATTTT. Protein sequence: CASSNFGDTQYF.

The V gene is TRBV7-2, the J gene TRBJ1-1, with D maybe TRBD1 (5 bases). Trimming pared 3 bases from V and 0 bases from J, leaving 14 bases between. The CDR3 consists of 16 residues. Germline values: CDR1 SGHTA, CDR2 FQGNSA. CDR3 nucleotides: TGTGCCAGCAGCTTGGGGGGGAGGAGGGTGAACACTGAAGCTTTCTTT. Encoded protein: CASSLGGRRVNTEAFF.

The chain employs TRBV19 and TRBJ2-1; D is perhaps TRBD1 (5 bases). Trimming pared 2 bases from V and 12 bases from J, leaving 17 bases between. The V gene's germline CDR1 is LNHDA and CDR2 SQIVND (reference sequence). The CDR3 is 14 residues long. The DNA for the CDR3 is TGTGCCAGTAGTATACCTGGGGCGTACGTCAGGCAGTTCTTC. It translates to CASSIPGAYVRQFF.

This clone has just a few counts. V and J are TRBV11-2 and TRBJ1-5, with 7 bases lining up with TRBD1. V lost 5 bases to trimming and J lost 2 bases; unmatched junction nucleotides: 3. The CDR3 has 14 amino acids. Germline V gives CDR1 SGHAT, CDR2 FQNNGV. The CDR3 DNA reads as TGTGCCAGCAGCCGACAGGGTCGCAATCAGCCCCAGCATTTT. It codes for CASSRQGRNQPQHF.

This clone has just a few counts. The chain employs TRBV2 and TRBJ2-6; D ambiguous. V was pared by 4 bases and J by 0 bases, with 10 bases between. This CDR3 comprises 16 residues. Germline-derived CDR1 and CDR2 are SNHLY and FYNNEI. CDR3 nucleotides: TGTGCCAGCAGTGTACGGTTTCCCTCTGGGGCCAACGTCCTGACTTTC. This sequence encodes CASSVRFPSGANVLTF.